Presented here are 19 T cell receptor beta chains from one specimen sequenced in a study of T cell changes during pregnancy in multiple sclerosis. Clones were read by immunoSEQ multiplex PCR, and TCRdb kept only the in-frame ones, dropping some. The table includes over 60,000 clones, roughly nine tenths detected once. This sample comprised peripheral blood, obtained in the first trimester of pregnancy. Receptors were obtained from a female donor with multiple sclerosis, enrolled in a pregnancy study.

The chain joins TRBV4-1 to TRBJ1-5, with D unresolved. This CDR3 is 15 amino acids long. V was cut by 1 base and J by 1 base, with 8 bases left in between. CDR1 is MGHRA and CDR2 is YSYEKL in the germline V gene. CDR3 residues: CASSQGDKSNQPQHF. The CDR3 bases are TGCGCCAGCAGCCAAGGAGACAAGAGCAATCAGCCCCAGCATTTT.

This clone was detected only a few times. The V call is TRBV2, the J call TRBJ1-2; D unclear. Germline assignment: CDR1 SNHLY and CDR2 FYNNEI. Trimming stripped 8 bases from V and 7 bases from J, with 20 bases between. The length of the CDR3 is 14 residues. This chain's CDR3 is CASGPGLKLGGYTF. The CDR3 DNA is TGTGCCAGCGGCCCGGGGTTAAAGTTGGGTGGCTACACCTTC.

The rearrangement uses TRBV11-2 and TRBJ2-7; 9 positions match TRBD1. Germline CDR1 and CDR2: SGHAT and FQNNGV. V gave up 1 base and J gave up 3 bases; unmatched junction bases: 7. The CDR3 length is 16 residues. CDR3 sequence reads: CASSLALDRGIYEQYF. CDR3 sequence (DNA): TGTGCCAGCAGCTTAGCACTCGACAGGGGGATCTACGAGCAGTACTTC.

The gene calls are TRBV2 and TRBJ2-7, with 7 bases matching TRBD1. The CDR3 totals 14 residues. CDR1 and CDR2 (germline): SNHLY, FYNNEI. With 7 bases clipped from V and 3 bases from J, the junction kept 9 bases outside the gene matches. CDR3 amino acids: CASIGWDRYYEQYF. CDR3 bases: TGTGCCAGCATAGGTTGGGACAGATACTACGAGCAGTACTTC.

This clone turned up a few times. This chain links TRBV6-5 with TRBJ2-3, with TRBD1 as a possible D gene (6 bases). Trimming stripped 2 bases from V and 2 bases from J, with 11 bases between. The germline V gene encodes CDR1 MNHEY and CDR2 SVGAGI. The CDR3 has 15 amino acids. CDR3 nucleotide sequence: TGTGCCAGCAGTTACGCTACAGGGTTCACAGATACGCAGTATTTT. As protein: CASSYATGFTDTQYF.

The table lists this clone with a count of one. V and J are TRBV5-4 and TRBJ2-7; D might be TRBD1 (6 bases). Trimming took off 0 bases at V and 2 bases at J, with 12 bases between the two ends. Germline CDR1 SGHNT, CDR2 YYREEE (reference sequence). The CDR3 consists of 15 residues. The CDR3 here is CASSLGQGKTYEQYF. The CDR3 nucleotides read TGTGCCAGCAGCTTGGGGCAGGGGAAGACCTACGAGCAGTACTTC.

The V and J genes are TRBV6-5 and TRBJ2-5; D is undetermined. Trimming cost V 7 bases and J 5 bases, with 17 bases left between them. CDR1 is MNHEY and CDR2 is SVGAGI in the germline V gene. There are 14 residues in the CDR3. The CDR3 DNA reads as TGTGCCAGCAACCCACGGCCGGGTGGGGAGACCCAGTACTTC. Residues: CASNPRPGGETQYF.

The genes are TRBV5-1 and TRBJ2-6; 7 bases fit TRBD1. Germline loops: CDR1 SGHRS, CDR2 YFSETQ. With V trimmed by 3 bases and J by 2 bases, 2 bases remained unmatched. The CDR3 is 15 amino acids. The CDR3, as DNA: TGCGCCAGCAGCTCCACAGGGGCTGGGGCCAACGTCCTGACTTTC. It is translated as CASSSTGAGANVLTF.

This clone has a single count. CDR3 region: CASSQDSPRLAGNRNNEQFF. CDR3 nucleotide sequence: TGTGCCAGCAGCCAAGATAGCCCCCGTCTAGCGGGAAACAGGAACAATGAGCAGTTCTTC. The chain has TRBV4-2 and TRBJ2-1, with 9 bases fitting TRBD2. CDR1 and CDR2 from the germline V gene are LGHNA and YNFKEQ. CDR3 length equals 20 residues. With 0 bases clipped from V and 5 bases from J, the junction kept 17 bases outside the gene matches.

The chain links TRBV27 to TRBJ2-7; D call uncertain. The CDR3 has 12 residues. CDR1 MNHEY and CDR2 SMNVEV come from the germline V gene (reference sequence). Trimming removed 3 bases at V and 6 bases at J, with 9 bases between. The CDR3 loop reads CASSFLGSEQYF. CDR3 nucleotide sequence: TGTGCCAGCAGTTTCCTAGGTTCCGAGCAGTACTTC.

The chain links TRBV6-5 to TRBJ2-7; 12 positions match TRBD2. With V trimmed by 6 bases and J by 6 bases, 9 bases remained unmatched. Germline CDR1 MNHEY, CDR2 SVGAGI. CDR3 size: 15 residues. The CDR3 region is CASRGTSGFFAEQYF. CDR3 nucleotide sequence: TGTGCCAGCAGGGGGACTAGCGGGTTTTTCGCCGAGCAGTACTTC.

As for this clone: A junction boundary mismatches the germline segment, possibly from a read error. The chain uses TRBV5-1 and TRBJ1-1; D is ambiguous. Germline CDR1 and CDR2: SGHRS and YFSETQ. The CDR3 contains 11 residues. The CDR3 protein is CASNLNTEAFF. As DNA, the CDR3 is TGCGCCAGCAACTTGAACACTGAAGCTTTCTTT.

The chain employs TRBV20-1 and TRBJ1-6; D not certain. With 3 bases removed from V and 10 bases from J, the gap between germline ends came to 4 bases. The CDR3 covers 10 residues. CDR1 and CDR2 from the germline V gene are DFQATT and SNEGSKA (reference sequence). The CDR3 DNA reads TGCAGTGCTAGTCCATCACCCCTCCACTTT. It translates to CSASPSPLHF.

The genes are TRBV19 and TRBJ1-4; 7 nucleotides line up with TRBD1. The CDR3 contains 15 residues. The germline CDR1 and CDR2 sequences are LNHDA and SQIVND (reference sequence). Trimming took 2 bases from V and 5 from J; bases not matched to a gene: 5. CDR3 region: CASSIREGGNEKLFF. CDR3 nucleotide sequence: TGTGCCAGTAGTATAAGGGAAGGGGGCAATGAAAAACTGTTTTTT.

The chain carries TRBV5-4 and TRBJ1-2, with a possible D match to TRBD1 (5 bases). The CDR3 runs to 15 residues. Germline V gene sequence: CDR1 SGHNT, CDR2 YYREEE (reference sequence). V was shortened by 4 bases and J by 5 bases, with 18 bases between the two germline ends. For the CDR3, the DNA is TGTGCCAGCAGCGGCGGGACTGCCGCCGGGTATGGCTACACCTTC. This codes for CASSGGTAAGYGYTF.

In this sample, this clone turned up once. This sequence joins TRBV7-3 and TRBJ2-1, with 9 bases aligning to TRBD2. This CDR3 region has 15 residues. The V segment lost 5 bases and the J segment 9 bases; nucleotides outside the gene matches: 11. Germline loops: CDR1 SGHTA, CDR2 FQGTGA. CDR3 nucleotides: TGTGCCAGCAGCCAGACTAGCGGACCGGGGGGTGAGCAGTTCTTC. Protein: CASSQTSGPGGEQFF.

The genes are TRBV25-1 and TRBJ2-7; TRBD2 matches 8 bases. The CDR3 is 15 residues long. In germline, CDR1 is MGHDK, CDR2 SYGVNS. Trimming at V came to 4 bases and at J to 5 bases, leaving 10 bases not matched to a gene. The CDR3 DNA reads TGTGCCAGCAGTGCTGGAGGGACTAGTAGGGACGAGCAGTACTTC. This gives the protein CASSAGGTSRDEQYF.

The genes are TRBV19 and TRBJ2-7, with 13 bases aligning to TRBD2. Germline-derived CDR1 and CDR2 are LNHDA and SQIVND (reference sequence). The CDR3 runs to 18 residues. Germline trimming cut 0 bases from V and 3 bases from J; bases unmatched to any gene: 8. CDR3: CASSIDVGLAGSDYEQYF. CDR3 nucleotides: TGTGCCAGTAGTATAGACGTGGGACTAGCGGGGTCGGACTACGAGCAGTACTTC.

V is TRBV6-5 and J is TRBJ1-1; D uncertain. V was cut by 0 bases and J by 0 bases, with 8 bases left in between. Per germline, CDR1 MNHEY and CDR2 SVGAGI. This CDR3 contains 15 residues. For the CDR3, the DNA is TGTGCCAGCAGTTACTCGGGGAGATTGAACACTGAAGCTTTCTTT. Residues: CASSYSGRLNTEAFF.